These 21 T cell receptor beta chains share one sample of origin, sequenced in a study of CD8 T cells in ankylosing spondylitis (dated by TCRdb to about 2017). Points the paper makes about the study in general: Blood from ankylosing spondylitis patients appeared to be characterized by a TCR beta motif composed of under ten highly homologous amino acid variants.

These TCRs' antigens remain unknown. The receptor library was made with 5' RACE. For sequencing, an Illumina HiSeq 2500 was employed. TCRdb reprocessed the public reads (quality trimming at Q25 with fastp, clone calling with MiXCR) and kept in-frame beta chains. Each CDR3 protein appears once, grouped with its most common genes and DNA. The sample table lists about 840,000 distinct CDR3 sequences, 10% to 15% of them with a count of one. The leading ten clones occupy roughly 0.51% of the sample. Sequencing was carried out using blood, either unsorted or a sorted T cell fraction (not recorded which). All receptors come from a male donor with ankylosing spondylitis.

The chain employs TRBV6-2 or TRBV6-3 and TRBJ1-5, with D uncertain. Germline V gene lookup returns CDR1 MNHEY and CDR2 SVGEGT. V was pared by 6 bases and J by 6 bases, with 18 bases between. The CDR3 runs to 15 residues. CDR3 residues: CASRTLRPGSQPQHF. Written as DNA, the CDR3 is TGTGCCAGCAGGACGTTACGGCCGGGGTCTCAGCCCCAGCATTTT.

There are many counts of this clonotype. The V call is TRBV7-2, the J call TRBJ2-5, with 14 nucleotides matching TRBD2. V was clipped by 3 bases and J by 12 bases; unmatched bases: 9. This CDR3 is 15 amino acids long. CDR1 is SGHTA, CDR2 FQGNSA, per germline. This CDR3 reads CASSFSFRLAGGKYF. CDR3 bases: TGTGCCAGCAGCTTTTCCTTCCGACTAGCGGGAGGGAAGTACTTC.

This clonotype occurred many times. The rearrangement links TRBV5-1 to TRBJ2-1; 10 bases are a match to TRBD2. Per the germline V gene, CDR1 is SGHRS and CDR2 is YFSETQ. This CDR3 has 16 residues. With V trimmed by 0 bases and J by 9 bases, 9 bases remained unmatched. The DNA of the CDR3 is TGCGCCAGCAGCTTGGCCGGGATAGCGGGAGGTCTTGAGCAGTTCTTC. Its translation: CASSLAGIAGGLEQFF.

This clonotype was recorded a few times. The rearrangement links TRBV2 to TRBJ2-1, with 9 bases aligning to TRBD2. Per the germline V gene, CDR1 is SNHLY and CDR2 is FYNNEI. V was pared by 4 bases and J by 6 bases, with 4 bases of the junction left unmatched. The CDR3 is 14 residues long. In nucleotides, the CDR3 is TGTGCCAGCAGTGTCCCTAGCGGGGTCAATGAGCAGTTCTTC. Translation: CASSVPSGVNEQFF.

This clonotype was seen repeatedly, ten times or more. The chain joins TRBV4-1 to TRBJ2-1, with 11 bases identical to TRBD2. Germline CDR1 MGHRA, CDR2 YSYEKL. The CDR3 is 16 residues long. V lost 5 bases to trimming and J lost 4 bases; unmatched junction nucleotides: 7. DNA of the CDR3: TGCGCCAGCAGCTCCCCCACTAGCGGGAGTTACAATGAGCAGTTCTTC. Its protein is CASSSPTSGSYNEQFF.

V and J are TRBV24-1 and TRBJ2-3; D remains unclear. V was pared by 4 bases and J by 4 bases, with 8 bases between. CDR1 and CDR2 from the germline V gene are KGHDR and SFDVKD. The CDR3 length is 13 residues. CDR3 in amino acids: CATSDSRADTQYF. CDR3 nucleotide sequence: TGTGCCACCAGTGACAGCCGTGCAGATACGCAGTATTTT.

The chain couples TRBV12-3 or TRBV12-4 to TRBJ1-2, with TRBD1 as a possible D gene (6 bases). Trimming pared 3 bases from V and 7 bases from J, leaving 12 bases between. CDR3 length: 13 residues. The CDR3: CASSLQGISGYTF. The CDR3 coding sequence is TGTGCCAGCAGTTTGCAGGGGATAAGTGGCTACACCTTC.

The chain recombines TRBV18 with TRBJ1-3, with D unclear. The length of the CDR3 is 14 residues. Trimming took off 3 bases at V and 4 bases at J, with 10 bases between the two ends. Germline lookup yields CDR1 KGHSH and CDR2 LQKENI. The CDR3: CASSPMAGGNTIYF. CDR3 DNA: TGTGCCAGCTCACCTATGGCCGGGGGAAACACCATATATTTT. Drawing the rest from reference TRBV18 and TRBJ1-3, the complete variable domain is NAGVMQNPRHLVRRRGQEARLRCSPMKGHSHVYWYRQLPEEGLKFMVYLQKENIIDESGMPKERFSAEFPKEGPSILRIQQVVRGDSAAYFCASSPMAGGNTIYFGEGSWLTVV.

This clonotype occurred a few times. The chain joins TRBV20-1 to TRBJ2-7; no definite D call. CDR1 DFQATT and CDR2 SNEGSKA come from the germline V gene (reference sequence). The CDR3 extends over 13 amino acids. The V gene lost 5 bases and the J gene lost 4 bases, with 15 bases spanning the gap. The CDR3 DNA reads TGCAGTGCTGCCTACCGACTTGGATACGAGCAGTACTTC. Encoded protein: CSAAYRLGYEQYF.

The chain uses TRBV5-1 and TRBJ2-7; TRBD2 matches 7 bases. The CDR3 is made up of 14 amino acids. V lost 5 bases, J lost 4 bases, and 9 bases stayed unmatched. Germline V lookup: CDR1 SGHRS, CDR2 YFSETQ. The CDR3: CASSSHGRRYEQYF. Here the CDR3 DNA reads TGCGCCAGCAGTTCCCACGGGAGGAGGTACGAGCAGTACTTC.

This clonotype was found a few times. The genes are TRBV18 and TRBJ2-3; 9 positions agree with TRBD1. J gave up 0 bases and V 6 bases, and 4 bases lay outside the gene matches. CDR1 and CDR2 from the germline V gene are KGHSH and LQKENI. This CDR3 region has 15 residues. The CDR3 region is CASSYRGPSTDTQYF. For the CDR3, the DNA is TGTGCCAGCTCCTACAGGGGGCCAAGCACAGATACGCAGTATTTT.

This rearrangement joins TRBV7-2 to TRBJ1-1, with D maybe TRBD1 (5 bases). Germline assignment: CDR1 SGHTA and CDR2 FQGNSA. V was cut by 5 bases and J by 0 bases, with 13 bases left in between. The CDR3 is 15 residues long. In DNA, the CDR3 is TGTGCCAGCAGCACCTTGGGGCGCCTGAACACTGAAGCTTTCTTT. It codes for CASSTLGRLNTEAFF. Full variable domain (rest looked up from reference TRBV7-2 and TRBJ1-1): GAGVSQSPSNKVTEKGKDVELRCDPISGHTALYWYRQSLGQGLEFLIYFQGNSAPDKSGLPSDRFSAERTGGSVSTLTIQRTQQEDSAVYLCASSTLGRLNTEAFFGQGTRLTVV.

The V call is TRBV28, the J call TRBJ2-1; no definite D call. Per the germline V gene, CDR1 is MDHEN and CDR2 is SYDVKM. The length of the CDR3 is 12 residues. V lost 3 bases, J lost 9 bases, and 9 bases lay in between. For the CDR3, the DNA is TGTGCCAGCAGTTTGCCTGGCTTTGAGCAGTTCTTC. Residues: CASSLPGFEQFF.

This clonotype appeared a few times. V usage is TRBV20-1 and J usage is TRBJ1-2, with a weak D call TRBD1 (5 bases). The CDR3 consists of 13 residues. Germline V gene sequence: CDR1 DFQATT, CDR2 SNEGSKA (reference sequence). Trimming cost V 5 bases and J 3 bases, with 13 bases left between them. The CDR3 region has the DNA TGCAGTGCTGGACATCGCCGGGACTATGGCTACACCTTC. Protein sequence: CSAGHRRDYGYTF.

There are a few counts of this clonotype. The V gene is TRBV5-1, the J gene TRBJ2-3; D ambiguous. Trimming shortened V by 1 base and J by 2 bases, and 11 bases separated the two germline ends. This CDR3 is built from 15 residues. Germline V lookup: CDR1 SGHRS, CDR2 YFSETQ. This chain's CDR3 is CASSLRSGDTDTQYF. The CDR3 bases are TGCGCCAGCAGCTTGAGGTCCGGCGACACAGATACGCAGTATTTT. The variable domain in full, with the rest retrieved from reference TRBV5-1 and TRBJ2-3, is KAGVTQTPRYLIKTRGQQVTLSCSPISGHRSVSWYQQTPGQGLQFLFEYFSETQRNKGNFPGRFSGRQFSNSRSEMNVSTLELGDSALYLCASSLRSGDTDTQYFGPGTRLTVL.

This clonotype came up once. The V gene is TRBV27, the J gene TRBJ2-1; 7 bases are shared with TRBD2. This CDR3 comprises 15 residues. Per germline, CDR1 MNHEY and CDR2 SMNVEV (reference sequence). The ends lost 1 base at V and 10 bases at J; junction bases unmatched: 10. The CDR3 reads CASSLFPLGGREQFF. In DNA form, the CDR3 reads TGTGCCAGCAGTTTATTCCCCCTCGGCGGGAGAGAGCAGTTCTTC.

This clonotype was counted between two and nine times. This chain connects TRBV20-1 to TRBJ2-3; tentative D call: TRBD2 (6 bases). CDR1 and CDR2 from the germline V gene are DFQATT and SNEGSKA (reference sequence). The CDR3 loop spans 14 amino acids. V lost 5 bases to trimming and J lost 2 bases, with 14 bases between them. As DNA, the CDR3 is TGCAGTGCTTTCGGGACTCGAGTCACAGATACGCAGTATTTT. It codes for CSAFGTRVTDTQYF.

This clonotype has at least ten counts. The chain couples TRBV6-6 to TRBJ1-1; D is perhaps TRBD1 (6 bases). In germline, CDR1 is MNHNY, CDR2 SVGAGI (reference sequence). This CDR3 region has 12 residues. V was cut by 2 bases and J by 10 bases, with 11 bases left in between. CDR3 sequence: CASSYPDSLAFF. The CDR3 coding sequence is TGTGCCAGCAGTTACCCGGACAGCTTAGCTTTCTTT.

This clonotype was counted between two and nine times. V usage is TRBV12-3 or TRBV12-4 and J usage is TRBJ2-3; D may be TRBD1 (6 bases). V gave up 4 bases and J gave up 2 bases, with 13 bases separating them. This CDR3 has 15 amino acids. Written as DNA, the CDR3 is TGTGCCAGCAGTTCCAGCTCAGGGGTCACAGATACGCAGTATTTT. Translation: CASSSSSGVTDTQYF.

The chain employs TRBV28 and TRBJ2-7; 8 bases are a match to TRBD1. The CDR3 runs to 14 residues. Germline V lookup: CDR1 MDHEN, CDR2 SYDVKM. V shed 7 bases and J 4 bases; nucleotides not matched to a gene: 9. CDR3 nucleotides: TGTGCCAGCACCACGCCAGGGACAGGTTACGAGCAGTACTTC. Translated: CASTTPGTGYEQYF. The full variable domain, in which reference TRBV28 and TRBJ2-7 provide the parts outside the CDR3, is DVKVTQSSRYLVKRTGEKVFLECVQDMDHENMFWYRQDPGLGLRLIYFSYDVKMKEKGDIPEGYSVSREKKERFSLILESASTNQTSMYLCASTTPGTGYEQYFGPGTRLTVT.

V gene TRBV29-1 combines with J gene TRBJ2-5; D is possibly TRBD2 (6 bases). In germline, CDR1 is SQVTM, CDR2 ANQGSEA. The CDR3 sequence is 13 residues long. V was cut by 6 bases and J by 4 bases, with 15 bases left in between. CDR3 loop: CSVAGTLRETQYF. DNA of the CDR3: TGCAGCGTGGCCGGGACTTTAAGAGAGACCCAGTACTTC.